The sequence of this TCR beta chain was determined in a study of T cells in Graves' hyperthyroidism and ophthalmopathy (dated by TCRdb to 2018 to 2020). With respect to the entire study: Peripheral blood was sampled at the time of initial diagnosis, prior to any treatment. A discovery cohort of about a hundred patients, about 40 with Graves' ophthalmopathy and 55 to 65 with stable Graves' hyperthyroidism, was used to find distinguishing TCR V-J signatures. Prospective prediction of ophthalmopathy was tested in an independent validation cohort consisting of some 18 hyperthyroidism patients and more than 15 patients who later progressed to ophthalmopathy. The 100 or so discovery patients were divided at random into training and test sets in a 7:3 ratio. In more than 5 Graves' hyperthyroidism patients, the study also compared T-cell repertoires from thyroid tissue with T-cell repertoires from blood. Once sampling was done, hyperthyroidism patients were given methimazole at a starting dose of 30 mg daily, whereas ophthalmopathy patients were given high-dose intravenous methylprednisolone. The paper describes TCR Vbeta CDR3 sequencing of 135 peripheral blood samples, made up of roughly 45 ophthalmopathy patients, more than 70 hyperthyroidism patients and 17 progressor patients.

In the ophthalmopathy patients, disease was moderately to severely active, with a Clinical Activity Score of 3 or more, a NOSPECS grade of 4 or more, and a duration of less than 3 months. Any patient with an uncontrolled infection, another autoimmune disease, pregnancy or lactation was excluded. Clinical symptoms, serum thyroxine and TRAb, thyroid ultrasound, and orbital computed tomography formed the basis for the diagnoses. PBMCs were isolated from 10 ml of fresh peripheral blood by Ficoll-Paque density gradient centrifugation. Trizol reagent was used to extract total RNA, and RNA quality was then checked on an Agilent 2100 Bioanalyzer. Overall results and qualifications from the work: Most expanded thyroid clonotypes (frequency above 0.001) were also detected in blood, suggesting blood repertoires may reflect thyroid immune responses. A model built on a 13 V-J signature distinguished ophthalmopathy from stable hyperthyroidism, reaching about 89% sensitivity and approximately 83% specificity in cross-validation and 80%/75% in testing. Sample size was not statistically predetermined, and blinding of investigators to group allocation was not performed. During validation, the model predicted progression to ophthalmopathy a median of around 6 months ahead of onset, with around 70% sensitivity and 72% to 85% specificity.

TCR beta CDR3 regions were amplified from RNA transcripts. For the first round of RT-PCR on the TCR CDR3, the HTBI primer set was used together with the Qiagen OneStep RT-PCR kit. Libraries were constructed in a second round of multiplex PCR, after which size selection and purification were carried out. The libraries were sequenced on an Illumina HiSeq2000 using paired-end 100 bp reads. The authors processed their data as follows. SOAPnuke was used to process the raw data, throwing out any read that contained adapters or uncalled bases, had a mean Phred below 15, or lacked an exact constant-primer or identifier match. COPE v1.2.5 was used to merge high-quality paired reads, and clonotypes were defined as unique nucleotide sequences. Clonotypes were aligned to IMGT TRBV, TRBD and TRBJ reference segments using MiTCR v1.1. Analysis was restricted to V-J combinations with a frequency above 0.0001, which covered 99.2% of repertoires. The TCS score was defined as F50 (clonal expansion) divided by E x V (chaos), with BLOSUM62-based TCRdist calculated between CDR3 peptides within each V-J. Welch's t-statistics and random forest reduced 450 to 600 V-J features to 13, which were used in a naive Bayes classifier (R e1071). TCRdb trimmed the raw reads at Q25, called clones with MiXCR and kept productive beta chains. Each entry merges the rows of one CDR3 protein and shows their most common DNA and genes. The authors' filters were not applied to this entry. For this sample there are fewer than 400,000 distinct CDR3 sequences; about 14% appear just once. Around 27% of the sample is in the top ten clones.

The CDR3 contains 12 residues, cysteine and phenylalanine counted. Here the CDR3 DNA is all that survives: 36 bases in frame from base 1. Between the V and J ends, shortened by 2 bases and 2 bases respectively, the junction contains 7 bases. CDR1 SQVTM and CDR2 ANQGSEA are derived from the germline V gene. Remarks on this clonotype: Its antigen is unknown. Qualities for individual bases were not recorded, and no much larger clone is one base off.

The chain joins TRBV29-1 to TRBJ2-7; no D gene call is confident. The clonotype comes from a man aged 50-59 years with Graves' ophthalmopathy. The sample comprised blood. The DNA sequence is TGCAGCGTTGAATTGGGCGCCTACGAGCAGTACTTC. Protein translation: CSVELGAYEQYF.